This T cell receptor beta chain stems from a study of liver allograft versus peripheral blood T cells. Overall study context: Transplanted livers held T cell receptor repertoires, and these were compared with repertoires in recipients' peripheral blood.

The trim removed 5 bases at V and 4 bases at J, leaving 14 bases unmatched. The CDR3 length is 17 residues. CDR1 and CDR2 from the germline V gene are MDHEN and SYDVKM. Points from the study as a whole: It was reported that the T cell receptor repertoires found inside liver allografts differed from those that were detected in peripheral blood.

TCRdb recomputed calls from the reads with MiXCR, one row per CDR3 protein. The sample has some 8,000 distinct CDR3 sequences; less than 20% are singletons. At least ten counts were recorded for this clonotype. Its antigen is not identified. The chain carries TRBV28 and TRBJ1-3, with 7 bases identical to TRBD1. This sequence originates from a human patient who had a liver transplant. The T cells may partly be graft donor cells. CDR3: CASSTWTGLSRGNTIYF. The CDR3 DNA follows: TGTGCCAGCAGTACCTGGACAGGACTATCACGGGGAAACACCATATATTTT.